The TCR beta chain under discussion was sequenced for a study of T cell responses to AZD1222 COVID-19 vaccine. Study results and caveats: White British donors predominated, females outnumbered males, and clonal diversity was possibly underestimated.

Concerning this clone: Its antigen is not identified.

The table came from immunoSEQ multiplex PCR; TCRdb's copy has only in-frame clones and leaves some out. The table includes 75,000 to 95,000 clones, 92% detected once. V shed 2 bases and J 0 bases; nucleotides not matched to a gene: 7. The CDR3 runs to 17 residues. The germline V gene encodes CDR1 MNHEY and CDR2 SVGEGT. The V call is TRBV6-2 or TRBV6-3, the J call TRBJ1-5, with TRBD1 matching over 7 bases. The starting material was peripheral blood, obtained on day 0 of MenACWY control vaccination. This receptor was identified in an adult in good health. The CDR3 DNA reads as TGTGCCAGCAGTTACGCACAACAGGGGCATAGCAATCAGCCCCAGCATTTT. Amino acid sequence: CASSYAQQGHSNQPQHF.